The clone carrying this T cell receptor beta chain was observed a few times. The antigen remains unidentified. V lost 0 bases, J lost 3 bases, and 8 bases stayed unmatched. The CDR3 sequence is 18 residues long. Germline V gene lookup returns CDR1 LGHDT and CDR2 YNNKEL (reference sequence). These data originate in a study of early T cells in non-severe SARS-CoV-2 infection. Study in general: Whole-blood bulk RNA, unsorted, was sequenced, and chains were unpaired. The study, taken as a whole, reports: The VDJdb matching leaned toward anti-spike CD8 responses and overlooked private and CD4 specificities.

Individual cDNA molecules received unique molecular identifiers during library preparation. TCRdb fed the 5' RACE reads into MiXCR, producing one record per CDR3 protein. The profile shows about 63,000 distinct CDR3 sequences, 10% to 15% of them singletons. This sequence originates from an adult who was a healthcare worker with PCR-confirmed SARS-CoV-2 infection or an uninfected control (not recorded which). The source material was whole blood. The V call is TRBV3-1, the J call TRBJ1-5; 10 nucleotides line up with TRBD1. CDR3 in DNA: TGTGCCAGCAGCCAAGATCCCTCCGGACAGGGGGTCAATCAGCCCCAGCATTTT. It translates to CASSQDPSGQGVNQPQHF.